This T cell receptor beta chain originates from a study of siplizumab effects on memory and regulatory T cells. Points from the study as a whole: In roughly 75-95% of proliferating CD4+ or CD8+ clones, a naive or memory phenotype could not be assigned. For siplizumab cultures, the suppressive function of their proliferating Tregs was not confirmed.

As to this clone: What it binds is not known.

V lost 2 bases to trimming and J lost 2 bases, with 16 bases between them. The CDR3 loop spans 16 amino acids. The germline gives CDR1 SGHDT, CDR2 YYEEEE. Using immunoSEQ multiplex PCR, the repertoire was profiled, and TCRdb retains in-frame clones only, with some absent. The sample shows 90,000 to 120,000 clones, approximately 94% of them seen only once. The specimen sequenced was Tregs sorted from blood. The chain joins TRBV5-6 to TRBJ1-1; no definite D call. This TCR was recovered from a human donor in good health. This CDR3 is CASSFRSLTLNTEAFF. The CDR3 DNA is TGTGCCAGCAGCTTCAGGAGCCTGACTCTTAACACTGAAGCTTTCTTT.